Below, one T cell receptor (beta chain) is given with its context. Some clones are missing from TCRdb's copy, which holds only in-frame ones; the method was immunoSEQ multiplex PCR. Of about 80,000 clones listed, more than 70% are singletons. This entry comes from a study of blood T cell repertoires in COVID-19. Study context: Samples taken during acute and convalescent COVID-19 were collected in the United States, Italy and Spain.

Per the germline V gene, CDR1 is LNHDA and CDR2 is SQIVND (reference sequence). This CDR3 comprises 15 residues. The junction had 10 bases not matched to a gene; V was cut back by 6 bases and J by 3 bases. The chain uses TRBV19 and TRBJ1-2, with TRBD1 identical over 7 bases. The origin of this receptor is a man in his 60s with active or convalescent COVID-19. Specimen: peripheral blood. The CDR3 region is CASRGTAPDYYGYTF. In nucleotides, the CDR3 is TGTGCCAGTAGGGGGACAGCCCCGGATTACTATGGCTACACCTTC.